The rows below give T cell receptor beta chains drawn from one sample of a study of cytomegalovirus exposure and HLA in healthy donors. The method was immunoSEQ multiplex PCR; TCRdb's version includes in-frame clones alone and lacks a portion of them. The data show roughly 130,000 clones, about 90% seen once. Input material: PBMCs. Receptor source: a woman in her twenties or thirties in good health and CMV-seropositive. CDR3s include the opening cysteine and the closing phenylalanine or tryptophan. D genes are given only for firm matches. Clone size is shown for a subset of rows, as once, few, many or a class of expanded clone.

v_gene	d_gene	j_gene	abundance	CDR3aa	CDR3nt
TRBV18	NA	TRBJ2-7	NA	CASSPNRDSEQYF	TGTGCCAGCTCACCAAACAGGGATAGCGAGCAGTACTTC
TRBV7-9	NA	TRBJ2-7	NA	CASSLASRDEQYF	TGTGCCAGCAGCTTAGCGTCGCGGGACGAGCAGTACTTC
TRBV19	TRBD2	TRBJ2-5	NA	CASSGRAGETQYF	TGTGCCAGTAGCGGGAGGGCCGGGGAGACCCAGTACTTC
TRBV4-1	TRBD1	TRBJ2-3	NA	CASGDRVQGTQYF	TGCGCCAGCGGCGACAGGGTTCAGGGTACGCAGTATTTT
TRBV18	TRBD2	TRBJ2-7	few	CASSPAGVVSYEQYF	TGTGCCAGCTCACCAGCGGGGGTCGTCTCCTACGAGCAGTACTTC
TRBV2	NA	TRBJ2-3	NA	CASRVGPSTDTQYF	TGTGCCAGCAGGGTGGGGCCCAGCACAGATACGCAGTATTTT
TRBV28	TRBD1	TRBJ1-2	once	CASSRPGQGDNYGYTF	TGTGCCAGCAGCCGACCGGGACAGGGTGACAACTATGGCTACACCTTC
TRBV5-1	NA	TRBJ2-5	NA	CASTPLPPGETQYF	TGCGCCAGCACCCCGTTGCCCCCGGGGGAGACCCAGTACTTC
TRBV28	NA	TRBJ2-2	NA	CASSFPPTGELFF	TGTGCCAGCAGTTTCCCCCCGACCGGGGAGCTGTTTTTT
TRBV5-8	TRBD1	TRBJ1-2	NA	CASSWAQGTAYGYTF	TGTGCCAGCAGCTGGGCCCAAGGGACAGCCTATGGCTACACCTTC
TRBV5-1	NA	TRBJ2-1	NA	CASSFRGAPYNEQFF	TGCGCCAGCAGCTTTCGGGGGGCCCCTTACAATGAGCAGTTCTTC
TRBV18	NA	TRBJ2-7	few	CASSPPQGRSTYEQYF	TGTGCCAGCTCACCACCACAGGGCAGGTCAACCTACGAGCAGTACTTC
TRBV6-5	NA	TRBJ2-7	NA	CASSYGSGPRHDEQYF	TGTGCCAGCAGTTACGGGTCAGGGCCCCGGCATGACGAGCAGTACTTC
TRBV5-6	NA	TRBJ1-5	NA	CASSLGWAGANQPQHF	TGTGCCAGCAGCTTGGGGTGGGCCGGCGCGAATCAGCCCCAGCATTTT
TRBV12-5	TRBD2	TRBJ2-1	NA	CASGLAGGPRDEQFF	TGTGCTAGTGGTCTAGCGGGAGGGCCGCGGGATGAGCAGTTCTTC
TRBV7-9	NA	TRBJ2-5	NA	CASSPYRNQETQYF	TGTGCCAGCAGCCCATATAGAAACCAAGAGACCCAGTACTTC
TRBV9	NA	TRBJ2-1	NA	CASSVEGDFVSYNEQFF	TGTGCCAGCAGCGTAGAAGGGGACTTTGTTTCCTACAATGAGCAGTTCTTC
TRBV6-5	TRBD1	TRBJ2-7	once	CASKEDRGLDEQYF	TGTGCCAGCAAAGAAGACAGGGGGCTCGACGAGCAGTACTTC
TRBV19	NA	TRBJ1-5	NA	CASSDLNQPQHF	TGTGCCAGTTCAGATCTCAATCAGCCCCAGCATTTT
TRBV15	TRBD1	TRBJ2-7	NA	CATSRTGQDYEQYF	TGTGCCACCAGCAGGACGGGACAGGACTACGAGCAGTACTTC
TRBV7-8	NA	TRBJ2-2	NA	CASSLNSGSNTGELFF	TGTGCCAGCAGCTTAAATAGCGGCTCGAACACCGGGGAGCTGTTTTTT
TRBV5-1	TRBD1	TRBJ2-5	NA	CASSLVTGGRETQYF	TGCGCCAGCAGCTTGGTAACAGGGGGCCGGGAGACCCAGTACTTC
TRBV20-1	TRBD1	TRBJ1-1	once	CSAPGQDQAFF	TGCAGTGCTCCTGGACAGGACCAAGCTTTCTTT
TRBV9	NA	TRBJ2-5	NA	CASSDYSDQETQYF	TGTGCCAGCAGTGATTACAGTGACCAAGAGACCCAGTACTTC
TRBV5-4	TRBD1	TRBJ1-1	NA	CASTKGGLGTGGTEAFF	TGTGCCAGCACAAAAGGGGGGCTGGGGACAGGGGGCACTGAAGCTTTCTTT
TRBV27	NA	TRBJ2-7	NA	CASSQFSGFYEQYF	TGTGCCAGCAGCCAATTTTCGGGATTCTACGAGCAGTACTTC
TRBV4-1	NA	TRBJ1-2	NA	CASSLSREYGYTF	TGCGCCAGCAGCCTTTCCAGGGAATATGGCTACACCTTC
TRBV27	TRBD2	TRBJ2-7	NA	CASSLFSGGYEQYF	TGTGCCAGCAGTTTGTTTAGCGGGGGCTACGAGCAGTACTTC
TRBV2	TRBD1	TRBJ2-5	NA	CASRARGGAGETQYF	TGTGCCAGCAGGGCCCGAGGGGGCGCAGGGGAGACCCAGTACTTC
TRBV15	NA	TRBJ1-5	NA	CATSPREGAWPQHF	TGTGCCACCAGCCCGCGGGAGGGCGCGTGGCCCCAGCATTTT
TRBV11-2	NA	TRBJ2-1	NA	CASSLMAGPAHEQFF	TGTGCCAGCAGCTTAATGGCAGGGCCGGCCCATGAGCAGTTCTTC
TRBV6-5	NA	TRBJ1-2	once	CASNPTANYGYTF	TGTGCCAGCAACCCGACAGCTAACTATGGCTACACCTTC
TRBV28	TRBD2	TRBJ2-2	NA	CASSLGTSGGAGELFF	TGTGCCAGCAGTTTGGGGACTAGCGGGGGGGCCGGTGAGCTGTTTTTT
TRBV19	NA	TRBJ1-2	NA	CASSIKTFDGYTF	TGTGCCAGTAGTATTAAAACTTTCGATGGCTACACCTTC
TRBV6-5	NA	TRBJ1-2	NA	CASSYRDQDYGYTF	TGTGCCAGCAGTTACCGCGACCAGGACTATGGCTACACCTTC
TRBV5-6	NA	TRBJ1-2	NA	CASSLNTKYGYTF	TGTGCCAGCAGCTTAAATACAAAATATGGCTACACCTTC
TRBV19	TRBD1	TRBJ1-2	NA	CASNIGGNYGYTF	TGTGCCAGTAACATAGGGGGCAACTATGGCTACACCTTC
TRBV11-2	NA	TRBJ1-1	NA	CASSLVAGLMNTEAFF	TGTGCCAGCAGCTTAGTGGCAGGTCTTATGAACACTGAAGCTTTCTTT
TRBV5-1	TRBD1	TRBJ1-1	NA	CASSGQEYTEAFF	TGCGCCAGCAGCGGACAGGAGTACACTGAAGCTTTCTTT
TRBV5-1	NA	TRBJ1-2	NA	CASSLRTARVGYGYTF	TGCGCCAGCAGCCTGAGGACAGCCCGAGTTGGCTATGGCTACACCTTC